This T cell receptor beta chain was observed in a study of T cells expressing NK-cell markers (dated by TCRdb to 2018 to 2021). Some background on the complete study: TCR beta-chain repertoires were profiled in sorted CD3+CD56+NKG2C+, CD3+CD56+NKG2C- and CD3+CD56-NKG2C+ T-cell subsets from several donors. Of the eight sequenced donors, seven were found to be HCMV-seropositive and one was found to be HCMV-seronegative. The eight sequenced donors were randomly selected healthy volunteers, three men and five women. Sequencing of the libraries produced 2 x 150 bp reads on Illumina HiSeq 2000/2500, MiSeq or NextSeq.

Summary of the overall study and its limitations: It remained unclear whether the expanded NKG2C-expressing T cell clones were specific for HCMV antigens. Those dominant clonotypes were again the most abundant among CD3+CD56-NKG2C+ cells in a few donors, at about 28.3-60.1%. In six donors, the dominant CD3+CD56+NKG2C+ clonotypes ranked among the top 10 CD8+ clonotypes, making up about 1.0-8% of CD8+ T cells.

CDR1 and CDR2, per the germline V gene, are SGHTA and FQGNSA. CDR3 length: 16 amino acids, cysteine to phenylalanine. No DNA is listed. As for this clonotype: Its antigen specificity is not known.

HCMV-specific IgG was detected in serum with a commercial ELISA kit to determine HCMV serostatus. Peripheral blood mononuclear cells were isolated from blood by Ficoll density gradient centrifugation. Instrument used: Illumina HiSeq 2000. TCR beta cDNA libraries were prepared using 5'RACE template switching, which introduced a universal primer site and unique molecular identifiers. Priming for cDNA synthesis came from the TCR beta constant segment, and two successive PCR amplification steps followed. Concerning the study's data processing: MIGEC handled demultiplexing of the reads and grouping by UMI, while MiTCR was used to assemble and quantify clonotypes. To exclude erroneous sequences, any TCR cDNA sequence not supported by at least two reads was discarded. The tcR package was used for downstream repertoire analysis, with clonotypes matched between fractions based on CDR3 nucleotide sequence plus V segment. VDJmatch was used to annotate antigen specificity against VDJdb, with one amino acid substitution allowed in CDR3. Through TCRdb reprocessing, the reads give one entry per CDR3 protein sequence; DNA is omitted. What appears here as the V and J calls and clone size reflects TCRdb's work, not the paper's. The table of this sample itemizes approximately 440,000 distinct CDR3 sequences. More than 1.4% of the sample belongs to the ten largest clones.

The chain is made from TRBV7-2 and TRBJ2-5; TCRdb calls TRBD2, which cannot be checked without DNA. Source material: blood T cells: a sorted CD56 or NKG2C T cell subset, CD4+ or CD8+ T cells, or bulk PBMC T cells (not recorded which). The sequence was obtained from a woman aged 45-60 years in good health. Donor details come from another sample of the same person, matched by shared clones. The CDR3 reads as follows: CASRLLGTYRQETQYF.